This T cell receptor (beta chain) was captured by sequencing in a study of blood T cells in healthy people across ages. Primers used in a second PCR of about 6 to 12 cycles were a sample-barcoded 5' primer and a J-beta primer mix. A single record per CDR3 protein comes from TCRdb applying MiXCR to the 5' RACE reads. The sample carries some 900,000 distinct CDR3 sequences, around 48% recorded once. Each sample yielded at least 5 micrograms of PBMC total RNA. Study findings and constraints: Age brought a roughly linear fall in TCR beta diversity measured per million T cells.

Comments on this clonotype: No antigen is known for it.

This CDR3 has 16 residues. J was trimmed by 6 bases and V by 0 bases; bases with no gene match: 4. The V gene's germline CDR1 is SGHRS and CDR2 YFSETQ. Sequenced: blood. The sequence came from a man between 25 and 39 years old in good health. The chain joins TRBV5-1 to TRBJ2-2, with TRBD2 identical over 11 bases. In DNA, the CDR3 is TGCGCCAGCAGCTTGGCCAAGACTAGCGGGGCCGGGGAGCTGTTTTTT. Amino acid sequence: CASSLAKTSGAGELFF. Full variable domain (outside the CDR3, taken from reference TRBV5-1 and TRBJ2-2): KAGVTQTPRYLIKTRGQQVTLSCSPISGHRSVSWYQQTPGQGLQFLFEYFSETQRNKGNFPGRFSGRQFSNSRSEMNVSTLELGDSALYLCASSLAKTSGAGELFFGEGSRLTVL.